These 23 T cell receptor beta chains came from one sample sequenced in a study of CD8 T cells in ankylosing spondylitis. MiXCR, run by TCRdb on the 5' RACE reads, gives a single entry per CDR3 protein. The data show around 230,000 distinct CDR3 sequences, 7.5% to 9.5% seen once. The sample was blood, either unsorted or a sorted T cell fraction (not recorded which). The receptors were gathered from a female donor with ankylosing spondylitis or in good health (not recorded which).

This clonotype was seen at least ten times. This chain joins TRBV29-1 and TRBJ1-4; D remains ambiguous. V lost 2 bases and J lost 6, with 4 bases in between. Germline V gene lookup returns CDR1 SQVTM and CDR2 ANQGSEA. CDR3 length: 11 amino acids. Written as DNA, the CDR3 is TGCAGCGTTGAATCGGATGAAAAACTGTTTTTT. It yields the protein CSVESDEKLFF. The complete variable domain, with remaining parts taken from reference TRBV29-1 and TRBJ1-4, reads SAVISQKPSRDICQRGTSLTIQCQVDSQVTMMFWYRQQPGQSLTLIATANQGSEATYESGFVIDKFPISRPNLTFSTLTVSNMSPEDSSIYLCSVESDEKLFFGSGTQLSVL.

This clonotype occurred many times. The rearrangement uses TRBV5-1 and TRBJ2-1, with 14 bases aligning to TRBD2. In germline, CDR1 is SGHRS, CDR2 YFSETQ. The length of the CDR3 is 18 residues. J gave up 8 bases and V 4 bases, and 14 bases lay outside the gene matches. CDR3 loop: CASSPYGTSGSGSDEQFF. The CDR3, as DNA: TGCGCCAGCAGCCCCTATGGGACTAGCGGGAGTGGGAGTGATGAGCAGTTCTTC.

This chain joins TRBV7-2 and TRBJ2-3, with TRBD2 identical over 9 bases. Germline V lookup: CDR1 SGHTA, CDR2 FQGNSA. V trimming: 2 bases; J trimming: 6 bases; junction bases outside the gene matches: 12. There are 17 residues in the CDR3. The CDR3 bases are TGTGCCAGCAGCTTAATGGGTAATAGCGGGAGTCTGGATACGCAGTATTTT. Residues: CASSLMGNSGSLDTQYF.

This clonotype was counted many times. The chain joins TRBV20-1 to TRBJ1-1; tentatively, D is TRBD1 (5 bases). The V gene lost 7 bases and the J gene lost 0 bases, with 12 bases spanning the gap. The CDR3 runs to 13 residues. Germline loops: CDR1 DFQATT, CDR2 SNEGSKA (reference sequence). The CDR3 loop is CSVPTAMNTEAFF. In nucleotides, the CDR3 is TGCAGTGTACCGACAGCCATGAACACTGAAGCTTTCTTT.

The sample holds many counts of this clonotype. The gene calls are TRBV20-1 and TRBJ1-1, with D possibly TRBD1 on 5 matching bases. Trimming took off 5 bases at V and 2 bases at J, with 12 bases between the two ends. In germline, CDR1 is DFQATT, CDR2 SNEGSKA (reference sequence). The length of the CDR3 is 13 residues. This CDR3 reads CSAGRQGNTEAFF. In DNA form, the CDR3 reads TGCAGTGCTGGCCGTCAGGGAAACACTGAAGCTTTCTTT.

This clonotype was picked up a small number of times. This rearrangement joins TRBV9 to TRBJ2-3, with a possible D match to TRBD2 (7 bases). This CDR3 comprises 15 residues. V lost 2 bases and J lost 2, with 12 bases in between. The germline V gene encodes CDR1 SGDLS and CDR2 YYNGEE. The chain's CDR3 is CASSVWGGHTDTQYF. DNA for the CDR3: TGTGCCAGCAGCGTCTGGGGGGGACACACAGATACGCAGTATTTT. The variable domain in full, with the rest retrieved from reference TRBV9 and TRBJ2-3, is DSGVTQTPKHLITATGQRVTLRCSPRSGDLSVYWYQQSLDQGLQFLIQYYNGEERAKGNILERFSAQQFPDLHSELNLSSLELGDSALYFCASSVWGGHTDTQYFGPGTRLTVL.

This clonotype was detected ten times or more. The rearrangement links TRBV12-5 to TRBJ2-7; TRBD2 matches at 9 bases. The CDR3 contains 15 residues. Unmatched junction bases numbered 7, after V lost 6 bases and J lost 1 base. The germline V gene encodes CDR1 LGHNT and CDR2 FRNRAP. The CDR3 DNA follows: TGTGCTAGTGGCTTCGCCAGCGGGAGGTCCTACGAGCAGTACTTC. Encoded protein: CASGFASGRSYEQYF.

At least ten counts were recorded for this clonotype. CDR3 coding DNA: TGTGCCAGCAGCTTAGGGGACAGGGTAGAGACCCAGTACTTC. Its translation is CASSLGDRVETQYF. The chain is built from TRBV7-8 and TRBJ2-5; TRBD1 agrees at 9 bases. Germline assignment: CDR1 SGHVS and CDR2 FQNEAQ. The CDR3 consists of 14 residues. V lost 1 base to trimming and J lost 4 bases; unmatched junction nucleotides: 1.

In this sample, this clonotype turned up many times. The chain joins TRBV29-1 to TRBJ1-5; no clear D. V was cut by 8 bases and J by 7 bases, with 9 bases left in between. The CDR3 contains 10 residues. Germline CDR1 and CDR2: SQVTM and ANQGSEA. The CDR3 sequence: CSPPGQPQHF. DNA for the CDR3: TGCAGCCCCCCGGGGCAGCCCCAGCATTTT. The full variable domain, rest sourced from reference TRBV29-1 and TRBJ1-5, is SAVISQKPSRDICQRGTSLTIQCQVDSQVTMMFWYRQQPGQSLTLIATANQGSEATYESGFVIDKFPISRPNLTFSTLTVSNMSPEDSSIYLCSPPGQPQHFGDGTRLSIL.

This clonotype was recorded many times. CDR3 in DNA: TGTGCCAGCAGTTGGGACTTCTCCTACAATGAGCAGTTCTTC. Its translation is CASSWDFSYNEQFF. The chain recombines TRBV12-3 or TRBV12-4 with TRBJ2-1; D possibly corresponds to TRBD2 (6 bases). The CDR3 is made up of 14 amino acids. Trimming took 4 bases from V and 0 from J, leaving 7 bases between them.

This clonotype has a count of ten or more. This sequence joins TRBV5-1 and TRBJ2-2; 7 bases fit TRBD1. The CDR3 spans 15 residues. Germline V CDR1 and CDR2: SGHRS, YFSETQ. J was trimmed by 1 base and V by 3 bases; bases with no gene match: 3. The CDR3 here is CASSWGQQNTGELFF. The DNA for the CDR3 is TGCGCCAGCAGCTGGGGACAGCAGAACACCGGGGAGCTGTTTTTT.

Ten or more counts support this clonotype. The CDR3 sequence: CSVFEGDGGGYTF. CDR3 DNA sequence: TGCAGCGTTTTTGAAGGAGACGGCGGTGGCTACACCTTC. The chain has TRBV29-1 and TRBJ1-2; D gene unclear. V dropped 5 bases and J dropped 7 bases, with 17 bases sitting between them. Germline V gives CDR1 SQVTM, CDR2 ANQGSEA. CDR3 size: 13 residues.

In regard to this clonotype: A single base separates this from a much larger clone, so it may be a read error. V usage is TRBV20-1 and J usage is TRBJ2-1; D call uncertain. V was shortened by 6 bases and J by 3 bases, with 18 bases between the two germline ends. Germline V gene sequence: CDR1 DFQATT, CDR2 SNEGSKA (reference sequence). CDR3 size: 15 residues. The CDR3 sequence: CSARLHEHDYNEQFF. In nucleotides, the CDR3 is TGCAGTGCCCGCCTTCATGAGCATGACTACAATGAGCAGTTCTTC.

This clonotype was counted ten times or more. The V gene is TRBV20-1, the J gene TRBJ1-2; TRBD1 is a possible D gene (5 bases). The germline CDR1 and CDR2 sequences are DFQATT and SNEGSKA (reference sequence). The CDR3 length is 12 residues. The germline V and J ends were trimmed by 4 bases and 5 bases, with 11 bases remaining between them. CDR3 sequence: CSATGTGYGYTF. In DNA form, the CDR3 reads TGCAGTGCTACCGGGACGGGATATGGCTACACCTTC.

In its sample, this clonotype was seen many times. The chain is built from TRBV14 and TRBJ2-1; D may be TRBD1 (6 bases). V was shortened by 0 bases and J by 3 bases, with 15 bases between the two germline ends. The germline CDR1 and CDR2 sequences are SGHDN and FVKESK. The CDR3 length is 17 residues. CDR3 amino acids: CASSQESKDRYYNEQFF. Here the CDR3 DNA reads TGTGCCAGCAGCCAAGAGTCCAAGGACAGATACTACAATGAGCAGTTCTTC.

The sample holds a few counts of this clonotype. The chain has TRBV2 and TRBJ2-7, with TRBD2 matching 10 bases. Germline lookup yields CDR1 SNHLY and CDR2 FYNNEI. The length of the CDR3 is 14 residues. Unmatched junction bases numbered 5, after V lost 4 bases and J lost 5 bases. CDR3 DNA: TGTGCCAGCAGTGCGAGCGGGAGGGCCCACGAGCAGTACTTC. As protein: CASSASGRAHEQYF. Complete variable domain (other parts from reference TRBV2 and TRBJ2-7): EPEVTQTPSHQVTQMGQEVILRCVPISNHLYFYWYRQILGQKVEFLVSFYNNEISEKSEIFDDQFSVERPDGSNFTLKIRSTKLEDSAMYFCASSASGRAHEQYFGPGTRLTVT.

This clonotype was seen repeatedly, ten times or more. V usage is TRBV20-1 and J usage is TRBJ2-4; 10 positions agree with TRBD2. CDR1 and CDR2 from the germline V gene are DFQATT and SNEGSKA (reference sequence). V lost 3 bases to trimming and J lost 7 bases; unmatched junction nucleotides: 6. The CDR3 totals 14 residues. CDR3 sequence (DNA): TGCAGTGCTAGTCCTAGCGGGAGACTGAACATTCAGTACTTC. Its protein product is CSASPSGRLNIQYF.

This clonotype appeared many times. The DNA of the CDR3 is TGTGCCAGCAGTTTTGGAGAATTGGTCAATCAGCCCCAGCATTTT. Protein product: CASSFGELVNQPQHF. This chain connects TRBV12-3 or TRBV12-4 to TRBJ1-5; D is ambiguous. V lost 3 bases and J 3 bases, leaving 12 bases between the germline ends. The CDR3 covers 15 residues.

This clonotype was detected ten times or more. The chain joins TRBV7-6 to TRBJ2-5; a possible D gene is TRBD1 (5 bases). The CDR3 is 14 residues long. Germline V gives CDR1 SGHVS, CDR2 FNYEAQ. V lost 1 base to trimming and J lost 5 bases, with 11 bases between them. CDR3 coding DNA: TGTGCCAGCAGCTTAGAGGGGTGGGCGGAGACCCAGTACTTC. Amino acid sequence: CASSLEGWAETQYF.

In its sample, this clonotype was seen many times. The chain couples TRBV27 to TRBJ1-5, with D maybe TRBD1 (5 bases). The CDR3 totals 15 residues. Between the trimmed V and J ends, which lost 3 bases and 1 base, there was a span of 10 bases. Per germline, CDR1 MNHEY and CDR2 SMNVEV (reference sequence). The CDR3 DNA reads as TGTGCCAGCAGTTTCCAGCAGGGCAGCAATCAGCCCCAGCATTTT. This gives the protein CASSFQQGSNQPQHF.

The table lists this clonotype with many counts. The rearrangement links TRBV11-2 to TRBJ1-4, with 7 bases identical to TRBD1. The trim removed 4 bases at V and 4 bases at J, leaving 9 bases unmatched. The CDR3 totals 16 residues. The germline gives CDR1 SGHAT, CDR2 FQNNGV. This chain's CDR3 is CASSSARDSLNEKLFF. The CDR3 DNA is TGTGCCAGCAGCTCGGCCCGGGACAGCCTTAATGAAAAACTGTTTTTT.

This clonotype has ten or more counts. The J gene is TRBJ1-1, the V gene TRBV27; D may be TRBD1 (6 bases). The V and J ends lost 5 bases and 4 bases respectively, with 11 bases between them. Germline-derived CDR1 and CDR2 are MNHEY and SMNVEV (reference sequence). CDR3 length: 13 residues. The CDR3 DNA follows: TGTGCCAGCAGTCCATCAGGGGCCACTGAAGCTTTCTTT. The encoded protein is CASSPSGATEAFF.

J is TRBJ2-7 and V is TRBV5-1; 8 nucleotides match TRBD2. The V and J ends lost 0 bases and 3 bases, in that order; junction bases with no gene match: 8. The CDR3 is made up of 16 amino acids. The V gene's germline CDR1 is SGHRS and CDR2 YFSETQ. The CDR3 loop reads CASSLVGFTSGYEQYF. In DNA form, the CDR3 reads TGCGCCAGCAGCTTGGTGGGTTTTACTAGCGGCTACGAGCAGTACTTC. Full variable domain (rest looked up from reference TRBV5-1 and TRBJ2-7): KAGVTQTPRYLIKTRGQQVTLSCSPISGHRSVSWYQQTPGQGLQFLFEYFSETQRNKGNFPGRFSGRQFSNSRSEMNVSTLELGDSALYLCASSLVGFTSGYEQYFGPGTRLTVT.